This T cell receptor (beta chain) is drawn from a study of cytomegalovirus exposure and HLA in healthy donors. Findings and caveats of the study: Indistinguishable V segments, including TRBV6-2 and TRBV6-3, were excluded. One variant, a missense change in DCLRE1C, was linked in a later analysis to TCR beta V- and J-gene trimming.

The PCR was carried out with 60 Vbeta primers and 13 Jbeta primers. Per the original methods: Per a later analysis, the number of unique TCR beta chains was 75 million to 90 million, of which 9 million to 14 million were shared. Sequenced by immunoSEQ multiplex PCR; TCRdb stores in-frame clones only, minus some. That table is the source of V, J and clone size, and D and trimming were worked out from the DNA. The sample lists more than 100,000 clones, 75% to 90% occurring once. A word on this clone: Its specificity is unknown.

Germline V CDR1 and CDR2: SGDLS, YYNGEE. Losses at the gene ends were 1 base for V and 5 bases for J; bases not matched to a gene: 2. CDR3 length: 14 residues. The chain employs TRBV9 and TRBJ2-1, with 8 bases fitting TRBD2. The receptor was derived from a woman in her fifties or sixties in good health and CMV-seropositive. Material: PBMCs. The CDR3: CASSVKAGDNEQFF. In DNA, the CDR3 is TGTGCCAGCAGCGTAAAAGCGGGGGACAATGAGCAGTTCTTC. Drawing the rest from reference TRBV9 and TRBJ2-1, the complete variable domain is DSGVTQTPKHLITATGQRVTLRCSPRSGDLSVYWYQQSLDQGLQFLIQYYNGEERAKGNILERFSAQQFPDLHSELNLSSLELGDSALYFCASSVKAGDNEQFFGPGTRLTVL.